This TCR beta chain was sequenced during a study of T cell responses to AZD1222 COVID-19 vaccine. Overall study findings and caveats: Spike-specific TCR breadth rose after two AZD1222 doses, and depth rose as well. Along spike, vaccine-associated CD4 TCRs were found throughout, with dominance at 160-218 and 743-854. Repertoire sampling was restricted to post-peak T cell response timepoints. The donor group comprised mostly white British people and more females; the analysis possibly underestimated clonal diversity.

TCRdb's table, derived via immunoSEQ multiplex PCR, lists solely in-frame clones and lacks some. Among fewer than 200,000 clones listed, about 91% were seen once. The CDR3 contains 11 residues. The germline V gene has CDR1 SEHNR and CDR2 FQNEAQ (reference sequence). Trimming removed 8 bases from V and 8 bases from J, with 9 bases in between. As concerns this clone: Antigen specificity is unknown.

This chain uses TRBV7-9 with TRBJ1-4; TRBD1 might be the D (5 bases). The source was peripheral blood, collected on day 0 of MenACWY control vaccination. The receptor's source is an adult in good health. The CDR3 region has the DNA TGTGCCAGCGGACAACAGGAAAAACTGTTTTTT. Protein: CASGQQEKLFF.